The next 14 T cell receptor beta chains were all read from a single sample in a study of cytomegalovirus exposure and HLA in healthy donors. The PCR used 60 Vbeta and 13 Jbeta primers. Sequenced by immunoSEQ multiplex PCR; TCRdb stores in-frame clones only, minus some. The sample lists about 180,000 clones, 82% seen once, with less than 2% in the top ten. Sequences were obtained from PBMCs. The receptor set was obtained from a man aged 40-55 years in good health and CMV-seronegative.

J is TRBJ2-1 and V is TRBV7-3; a weak D match, TRBD1 (5 bases). CDR1 and CDR2 from the germline V gene are SGHTA and FQGTGA. This CDR3 is built from 17 residues. Trimming shortened V by 2 bases and J by 9 bases, and 23 bases separated the two germline ends. CDR3 in DNA: TGTGCCAGCAGCTTAGTTGGTGGATCAGGGTGGCGAGGTGAGCAGTTCTTC. Translated, it gives CASSLVGGSGWRGEQFF.

J is TRBJ2-3 and V is TRBV29-1; TRBD1 matches at 9 bases. The V gene's germline CDR1 is SQVTM and CDR2 ANQGSEA. The CDR3 is 14 amino acids. The V gene end was trimmed by 4 bases and the J gene end by 0 bases; junction bases not matched to a gene: 2. The CDR3 region has the DNA TGCAGCGTTGCGGGACAGGGAAGCACAGATACGCAGTATTTT. This encodes CSVAGQGSTDTQYF.

The V and J genes are TRBV13 and TRBJ2-1; tentative D call: TRBD1 (5 bases). CDR1 PRHDT and CDR2 FYEKMQ come from the germline V gene (reference sequence). CDR3 length: 15 residues. V dropped 4 bases and J dropped 4 bases, with 14 bases sitting between them. The CDR3 spells CASSSTDQRYNEQFF. In DNA, the CDR3 is TGTGCCAGCAGCTCGACAGACCAAAGATACAATGAGCAGTTCTTC.

The rearrangement joins TRBV28 to TRBJ1-1; 8 bases match TRBD1. Unmatched junction bases numbered 6, after V lost 5 bases and J lost 10 bases. The CDR3 consists of 12 residues. From germline, CDR1 is MDHEN and CDR2 SYDVKM. CDR3 amino acids: CASSRRTGIAFF. For the CDR3, the DNA is TGTGCCAGCAGTCGCAGGACAGGGATAGCTTTCTTT. The entire variable domain, with the rest obtained from reference TRBV28 and TRBJ1-1, is as follows: DVKVTQSSRYLVKRTGEKVFLECVQDMDHENMFWYRQDPGLGLRLIYFSYDVKMKEKGDIPEGYSVSREKKERFSLILESASTNQTSMYLCASSRRTGIAFFGQGTRLTVV.

This rearrangement joins TRBV6-5 to TRBJ1-6, with D possibly TRBD1 on 5 matching bases. The CDR3 loop spans 14 amino acids. V lost 2 bases to trimming and J lost 7 bases, with 9 bases between them. Germline V lookup: CDR1 MNHEY, CDR2 SVGAGI. CDR3 DNA: TGTGCCAGCAGTTACCCAGGGTCCAATTCACCCCTCCACTTT. Its protein is CASSYPGSNSPLHF.

The V and J genes are TRBV5-1 and TRBJ1-1, with D uncertain. This CDR3 comprises 13 residues. Per the germline V gene, CDR1 is SGHRS and CDR2 is YFSETQ. Trimming removed 0 bases at V and 5 bases at J, with 8 bases between. The CDR3 DNA follows: TGCGCCAGCAGCTTGGAAGGGAGGACTGAAGCTTTCTTT. Residues: CASSLEGRTEAFF. The full variable domain, in which reference TRBV5-1 and TRBJ1-1 provide the parts outside the CDR3, is KAGVTQTPRYLIKTRGQQVTLSCSPISGHRSVSWYQQTPGQGLQFLFEYFSETQRNKGNFPGRFSGRQFSNSRSEMNVSTLELGDSALYLCASSLEGRTEAFFGQGTRLTVV.

This clone was seen a single time. This rearrangement joins TRBV2 to TRBJ1-1, with D tentatively TRBD1 (5 bases). The CDR3 length is 14 residues. Germline values: CDR1 SNHLY, CDR2 FYNNEI. V gave up 2 bases and J gave up 7 bases, with 14 bases separating them. In DNA, the CDR3 is TGTGCCAGCAGTGAAAGGGGAGGGTACGGTGAAGCTTTCTTT. Its translation: CASSERGGYGEAFF.

The chain has TRBV7-6 and TRBJ2-3; 9 bases agree with TRBD2. J lost 5 bases, V lost 7 bases, and 10 bases had no gene match. Germline CDR1 SGHVS, CDR2 FNYEAQ. The CDR3 length is 15 residues. Here the CDR3 reads CASKGRGGLGDTQYF. CDR3 nucleotides: TGTGCCAGCAAGGGGCGGGGGGGCCTCGGAGATACGCAGTATTTT.

The chain uses TRBV19 and TRBJ2-1; no clear D. The CDR3 length is 13 residues. Between the trimmed V and J ends, which lost 3 bases and 3 bases, there was a span of 6 bases. CDR1 and CDR2 from the germline V gene are LNHDA and SQIVND (reference sequence). Here the CDR3 reads CASSINFYNEQFF. In DNA form, the CDR3 reads TGTGCCAGTAGTATTAACTTCTACAATGAGCAGTTCTTC.

Remarks on this clone: Other DNA sequences from this sample encode an identical CDR3 as well. The genes are TRBV19 and TRBJ1-1; D is unclear. The germline gives CDR1 LNHDA, CDR2 SQIVND (reference sequence). There are 13 residues in the CDR3. V was cut by 5 bases and J by 0 bases, with 7 bases left in between. The CDR3 loop is CASSPSLNTEAFF. In DNA form, the CDR3 reads TGTGCCAGTAGTCCTTCTTTGAACACTGAAGCTTTCTTT.

The chain employs TRBV6-5 and TRBJ2-2, with TRBD1 matching over 10 bases. The V gene end was trimmed by 6 bases and the J gene end by 5 bases; junction bases not matched to a gene: 6. The germline V gene encodes CDR1 MNHEY and CDR2 SVGAGI. This CDR3 comprises 15 residues. As DNA, the CDR3 is TGTGCCAGCAGCCCTGACAGGGGGCAAACCGGGGAGCTGTTTTTT. Translation gives CASSPDRGQTGELFF.

The gene calls are TRBV4-3 and TRBJ2-1, with 12 bases that match TRBD1. The CDR3 sequence is 16 residues long. The germline V gene has CDR1 LGHNA and CDR2 YSLEER. The junction had 9 bases not matched to a gene; V was cut back by 4 bases and J by 8 bases. CDR3 sequence reads: CASSRSGTGGIDEQFF. The CDR3 nucleotides are TGCGCCAGCAGCCGTTCCGGGACAGGGGGCATCGATGAGCAGTTCTTC.

This chain links TRBV7-3 with TRBJ2-1, with 15 nucleotides matching TRBD2. Per germline, CDR1 SGHTA and CDR2 FQGTGA. The CDR3 is made up of 16 amino acids. V lost 5 bases to trimming and J lost 7 bases; unmatched junction nucleotides: 6. The DNA of the CDR3 is TGTGCCAGCAGCCGGGGACTAGCGGGAGGTCGGAATGAGCAGTTCTTC. Translated, it gives CASSRGLAGGRNEQFF.

CDR3 sequence reads: CAWSALLAALGTQYF. Here the CDR3 DNA reads TGTGCCTGGAGCGCCCTACTAGCGGCTCTGGGTACGCAGTATTTT. This chain uses TRBV30 with TRBJ2-3; 8 nucleotides line up with TRBD2. V lost 3 bases, J lost 8 bases, and 13 bases stayed unmatched. This CDR3 has 15 amino acids. The germline CDR1 and CDR2 sequences are GTSNPN and SVGIG (reference sequence).